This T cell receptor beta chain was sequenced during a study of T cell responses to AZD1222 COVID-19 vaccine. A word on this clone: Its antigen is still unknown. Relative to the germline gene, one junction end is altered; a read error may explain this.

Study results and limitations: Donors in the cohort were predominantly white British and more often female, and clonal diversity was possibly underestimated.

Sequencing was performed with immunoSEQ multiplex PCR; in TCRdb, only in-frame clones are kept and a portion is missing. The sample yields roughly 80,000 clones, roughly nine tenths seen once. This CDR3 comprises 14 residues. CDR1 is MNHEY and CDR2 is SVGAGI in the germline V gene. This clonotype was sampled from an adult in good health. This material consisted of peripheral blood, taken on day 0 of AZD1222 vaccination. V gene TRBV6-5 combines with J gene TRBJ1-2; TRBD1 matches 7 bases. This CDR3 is CASSKPTGNSGYTF. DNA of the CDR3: TGTGCCAGCAGTAAACCGACAGGGAACTCTGGCTACACCTTC.